These T cell receptor beta chains were read from a single sample in a study of T-cell memory formation after mild COVID-19. TCRdb itself ran the 5' RACE reads through MiXCR, one entry per CDR3 protein. This repertoire shows under 250,000 distinct CDR3 sequences, approximately 9% found once; its top ten account for 22%. The sequenced sample consisted of PBMCs or a T cell subset sorted from them (not recorded which). Receptor source: a man younger than 35 who had mild COVID-19 (a few samples of this study predate the infection). Cell type and time point are not known. Both conserved end residues are part of each CDR3. D genes are given only for firm matches. Some rows have no size entry. The others give once, few or many, or a class for an expanded clone.

TRBJ1-1	TRBV18	.	few	CASSPPVGQGGDTEAFF	TGTGCCAGCTCACCACCGGTGGGCCAGGGAGGGGACACTGAAGCTTTCTTT
TRBJ2-7	TRBV20-1	.	.	CSATGQPWGAGEQYF	TGCAGTGCCACAGGACAACCTTGGGGGGCCGGGGAGCAGTACTTC
TRBJ1-2	TRBV7-9	.	.	CASSRTNEGYGYTF	TGTGCCAGCAGCCGGACCAACGAGGGCTATGGCTACACCTTC
TRBJ2-3	TRBV7-9	.	.	CASSSDASTDTQYF	TGTGCCAGCAGCTCCGACGCGAGCACAGATACGCAGTATTTT
TRBJ2-1	TRBV3-1	.	many	CASSHRTANSYNEQFF	TGTGCCAGCAGCCACCGGACTGCGAACTCCTACAATGAGCAGTTCTTC
TRBJ2-5	TRBV7-6	.	.	CASSRRLRKETQYF	TGTGCCAGCAGCCGCCGCCTGAGGAAAGAGACCCAGTACTTC
TRBJ2-5	TRBV6-6	TRBD2	.	CASSYSVVAGGPWETQYF	TGTGCCAGCAGTTACTCAGTTGTAGCGGGGGGGCCTTGGGAGACCCAGTACTTC
TRBJ2-5	TRBV5-1	TRBD2	.	CASSSGGSGGQETQYF	TGCGCCAGCAGCTCCGGTGGTAGCGGGGGACAAGAGACCCAGTACTTC
TRBJ2-3	TRBV7-2	TRBD2	few	CASRLSGGADTQYF	TGTGCCAGCAGGCTCAGCGGGGGGGCAGATACGCAGTATTTT
TRBJ2-2	TRBV7-2	.	few	CASSFLAVGNTGELFF	TGTGCCAGCAGCTTTTTGGCGGTGGGGAACACCGGGGAGCTGTTTTTT
TRBJ2-3	TRBV6-5	TRBD2	few	CASRRTSRDTQYF	TGTGCCAGCAGACGGACTAGCCGCGATACGCAGTATTTT
TRBJ2-3	TRBV12-3/TRBV12-4	.	many	CASSRGATDTQYF	TGTGCCAGCAGTAGAGGCGCCACAGATACGCAGTATTTT
TRBJ2-1	TRBV6-2/TRBV6-3	.	.	CATAGSSLHEQFF	TGTGCCACGGCGGGGAGCTCCCTTCATGAGCAGTTCTTC
TRBJ1-5	TRBV28	.	few	CASRYDSNQPQHF	TGTGCCAGCAGATACGATAGCAATCAGCCCCAGCATTTT
TRBJ2-2	TRBV5-1	.	many	CASSLADMGRRNTGELFF	TGCGCCAGCAGCTTGGCCGATATGGGACGGAGAAACACCGGGGAGCTGTTTTTT
TRBJ1-2	TRBV4-3	.	few	CASSNTQGNGYTF	TGCGCCAGCAGCAACACACAGGGAAATGGCTACACCTTC
TRBJ2-1	TRBV20-1	TRBD2	.	CSASRTSGGAGGEQFF	TGCAGTGCTAGCAGGACTAGCGGGGGGGCAGGTGGAGAGCAGTTCTTC
TRBJ1-5	TRBV25-1	.	few	CASSDSGGGDQPQHF	TGTGCCAGCAGTGATAGTGGGGGGGGGGATCAGCCCCAGCATTTT
TRBJ1-5	TRBV12-3/TRBV12-4	.	many	CASSSGGNQPQHF	TGTGCCAGCAGTTCTGGCGGCAATCAGCCCCAGCATTTT
TRBJ2-1	TRBV3-2	.	.	CASSQDPTAGEGASEQFF	TGTGCCAGCAGCCAAGATCCTACGGCGGGGGAGGGGGCGTCTGAGCAGTTCTTC
TRBJ2-3	TRBV5-1	TRBD1	.	CASSPTLGTGADTQYF	TGCGCCAGCAGCCCCACTTTGGGGACAGGGGCAGATACGCAGTATTTT
TRBJ2-1	TRBV7-3	TRBD2	many	CASSLIGGGAVNEQFF	TGTGCCAGCAGCTTAATTGGCGGGGGGGCCGTGAATGAGCAGTTCTTC
TRBJ1-5	TRBV7-8	TRBD1	.	CASSTTSGTGSNQPQHF	TGTGCCAGCAGCACCACGTCCGGGACAGGGTCCAATCAGCCCCAGCATTTT
TRBJ1-2	TRBV12-3/TRBV12-4	.	.	CASSWGGENYGYTF	TGTGCCAGCAGTTGGGGAGGGGAGAACTATGGCTACACCTTC
TRBJ2-7	TRBV5-1	.	many	CASSLVGGSYEQYF	TGCGCCAGCAGCTTGGTAGGGGGATCCTACGAGCAGTACTTC
TRBJ2-3	TRBV9	.	few	CASSGTRNWQYF	TGTGCCAGCAGCGGTACCCGGAACTGGCAGTATTTT
TRBJ1-1	TRBV7-9	TRBD1	few	CASSPDRGRTEAFF	TGTGCCAGCAGCCCAGACAGGGGGCGGACTGAAGCTTTCTTT
TRBJ1-6	TRBV19	.	.	CASHKERGQMNSPLHF	TGTGCCAGTCATAAGGAAAGGGGCCAGATGAATTCACCCCTCCACTTT
TRBJ2-7	TRBV18	TRBD1	many	CASRDRSSYEQYF	TGTGCCAGCCGGGACAGGTCATCCTACGAGCAGTACTTC
TRBJ2-5	TRBV25-1	TRBD2	.	CASRRTRSQETQYF	TGTGCCAGCAGAAGGACTAGGTCCCAAGAGACCCAGTACTTC
TRBJ1-1	TRBV2	.	few	CASSPESGDTEAFF	TGTGCCAGCAGTCCCGAGTCGGGGGACACTGAAGCTTTCTTT